The present T cell receptor beta chain was sequenced within a study of shared clonotypes between healthy human individuals (TCRdb year 2020). Context from the whole study: Two women and a few men aged 18 to 49 years were included in the cohort. To increase sequencing depth and limit assay-specific biases, different laboratories used diverse techniques to prepare libraries and sequence TCR repertoires. To estimate repertoire size and how much clonotype sharing occurs between individuals, the study deeply sequenced the blood TCR repertoires of 4 to 6 healthy adults. Between about 0.85 and 9.5 billion PBMCs per donor were obtained by leukapheresis. Per donor, three plates each were used for CD4 naive and CD4 memory, two for CD8 naive, and one for CD8 memory. The study at large found these results: Pairwise subsampling led to the expectation that sequencing depth would affect the degree of clonotype sharing among donors. When a handful of donors were compared, the shared fraction of clonotypes was 5% to 6.5% for naive CD4, approximately 3.5% for naive CD8, roughly 2.5% for memory CD4, and 0.4% for memory CD8. Incomplete sequencing was indicated by rarefaction of sorted-subset datasets, despite the large sequencing depth. Larger estimated clonotype richness was generally found for naive subsets than for memory subsets. Compared with non-shared clonotypes, the clonotypes found in all four sorted-subset donors had higher generation probabilities. The genetic and exposure-history diversity represented was limited by the small number of donors. Sampling was restricted to blood, and TCR repertoires in tissues likely differ from the TCR repertoires found in blood.

CD8 naive samples were CD45RO-negative cells positively selected for CCR7, giving a CD45RA+CCR7+ population that excluded TemRA cells. Healthy HIV-negative adults with no recently reported acute infections or vaccinations were included as donors. All donors were Caucasian adults living in Nashville, Tennessee, USA. Blood was collected by leukapheresis, and PBMCs were isolated by Ficoll-Histopaque density gradient centrifugation and then cryopreserved in liquid nitrogen vapor phase. Purity and quantity of every magnetically sorted T cell population were checked by analytical flow cytometry. Genomic DNA was isolated from each sorted fraction and quantified by UV absorbance on a Nanodrop 2000c. Notes on this clone: No antigen is known for it. No qualities accompany the bases; no much larger clone lies one base away.

Using the deep immunoSEQ assay, multiplex PCR amplified TCR CDR3 regions from genomic DNA. Extracted genomic DNA from each cell subset was distributed evenly across all wells of several immunoSEQ 96-well plates, and each plate was treated as a replicate. Each replicate PCR for sorted subsets received about 210 ng genomic DNA, equal to 28,000 or so T cell genomes. The purified libraries were quantified using a Qubit 3.0 fluorometer, sized with a Bioanalyzer 2100, and then quantified again using the KAPA Library Quantification kit. A separate single-read 150-cycle Illumina NextSeq 550 flow cell was used to sequence each immunoSEQ 96-well plate. The authors' analysis ran thus. Because the immunoSEQ output included only junctional sequences and no quality scores, the filtering could not be the same as the filtering used for full-length reads. Sequences were annotated with PyIR, a Python wrapper for IgBLAST v1.9, and V/J genes and CDR3 were assigned using IMGT germline references. Reads were filtered out if the reads had weak V/J assignments (E-value above 1e-6), no CDR3, stop codons, out-of-frame junctions, or ambiguous translated residues. V3J clonotypes were defined as sequences sharing the same inferred V gene, J gene, and CDR3 amino acid sequence. The percentage overlap between two repertoires was calculated by dividing the number of shared unique clonotypes by the size of the smaller repertoire. Richness of each repertoire was evaluated using RTK rarefaction, the Chao1 estimator, and Recon v2.1 estimates of unobserved clonotypes. For all TCRbeta clonotypes obtained by the gDNA method from a few donors, generation probabilities were computed with OLGA. Held by TCRdb, this immuneACCESS table contains in-frame sequences only and omits some clones. Under half of the omission traces to an unresolved V gene where checked; the cause of the rest is unknown. V and J calls and clone size come straight from that table; D and trimming were deduced from the DNA. This sample holds just over 2,000,000 clones; about 95% were observed only once. The ten most abundant clones make up about 1.1% of the sample.

The sequenced sample was naive CD8+ T cells sorted from blood. This sample's cell subset or site label indicates: CD45RA+CCR7+. This receptor was taken from a man aged 18 to 35 in good health.

The CDR3 region reads CSVEDAQGGTEAFF. The DNA reads TGCAGCGTTGAAGATGCACAGGGAGGCACTGAAGCTTTCTTT. The rearranged segments are TRBV29-1 and TRBJ1-1; TRBD1 is a weak D gene call, 6 bases matching. Relative to germline, V is 0 bases shorter and J is 4 bases shorter, with 12 bases between their ends. CDR1 and CDR2 (SQVTM, ANQGSEA) derive from the germline V gene. From the cysteine through the phenylalanine, the CDR3 covers 14 amino acids. Just the 42-base CDR3 DNA is kept, in frame starting at base 1. Beyond the CDR3, the reference TRBV29-1 and TRBJ1-1 genes provide the residues; the full variable domain reads: SAVISQKPSRDICQRGTSLTIQCQVDSQVTMMFWYRQQPGQSLTLIATANQGSEATYESGFVIDKFPISRPNLTFSTLTVSNMSPEDSSIYLCSVEDAQGGTEAFFGQGTRLTVV.